The entry below gives a single TCR beta chain sequence along with its context. This clone was recorded a few times. The specificity of this receptor is unknown. No quality values exist for individual bases; no much larger clone is one base distant. Whole blood was collected in K2EDTA tubes by collaborating institutions according to the institutions' own protocols. Collaborator samples were shipped for TCRbeta analysis as frozen whole blood, isolated PBMCs, or DNA extracted from either sample type. These data originate in a study of blood T cell repertoires in COVID-19 (dated by TCRdb to 2020 to 2022). Regarding the complete study: Collaborator samples came from the United States, Italy and Spain and covered acute and convalescent phases of COVID-19. The prospective study material was composed of cDNA or gDNA derived from T cells, B-cell-depleted T cells, or PBMCs. Deeply sampled blood TCRbeta repertoires from subjects exposed to, actively infected with, or recovered from COVID-19 were included in the dataset. A freely available public database, intended as a resource for researchers studying the immune response to SARS-CoV-2, is where the repertoires were released. The samples were drawn from the first 160 participants of the ongoing ImmuneRACE study and from some 1,300 subjects provided by 6 global collaborators. The sample metadata nearly always contained a de-identified subject ID, COVID-19 status, age in years and sex. HLA class I and class II types, where available, came from metadata supplied by the sample provider rather than from assay-based typing.

Overall results and qualifications from the work: The amount of clinical and demographic metadata varied by source and participant and was provided uncurated.

The immunoSEQ Assay, a bias-controlled multiplex PCR, was used to amplify TCRbeta CDR3 regions from genomic DNA. Per the authors' processing: The number of nucleated cells in each sample was estimated by amplification of reference gene primers within the assay. Sequence reads were collapsed and filtered to measure the absolute abundance of every unique TCRbeta CDR3 rearrangement. For each sample, productive Simpson clonality was calculated as the square root of Simpson's diversity index across productive rearrangements. This is the immuneACCESS table as TCRdb keeps it, with only in-frame sequences that have V and J called. A part of the clones is gone; compared with another copy, unresolved V genes explain less than half, and the rest is unexplained. The V and J calls and the clone size are those of that table, but D and trimming were determined from the DNA. Within this sample are roughly 190,000 clones, with around nine tenths of them counted one time only. In total, the top ten clones hold over 3.5% of the sample.

The CDR3 has 13 amino acids, counting the end cysteine and phenylalanine. The sequence is cut down to CDR3 DNA, 39 bases in frame from base 1. CDR1 and CDR2 are drawn from the germline V gene: MGHRA, YSYEKL. V is cut by 5 bases and J by 0 bases, and the space between the germline ends is 7 bases. This sequence was found in a man aged 18 to 30 with active or convalescent COVID-19. The chain uses TRBV4-1 and TRBJ1-1; the D gene assignment is ambiguous. The sequencing sample was made of peripheral blood. CDR3 sequence: CASSEYMNTEAFF. Read as DNA, the sequence is TGCGCCAGCAGCGAATACATGAACACTGAAGCTTTCTTT.